This TCR beta chain was sequenced for a study of T cell responses to AZD1222 COVID-19 vaccine. Using immunoSEQ multiplex PCR, the repertoire was profiled, and TCRdb retains in-frame clones only, with some absent. This table holds 55,000 to 80,000 clones, roughly 80% found once. The V gene lost 5 bases and the J gene lost 3 bases, with 11 bases spanning the gap. The germline V gene encodes CDR1 SGDLS and CDR2 YYNGEE. The CDR3 runs to 14 residues. The TCR originated in an adult in good health. The source was peripheral blood, collected on day 0 of AZD1222 vaccination. The chain couples TRBV9 to TRBJ1-4; no firm D call. For the CDR3, the DNA is TGTGCCAGCAGTGCACGAATAGCTAATGAAAAACTGTTTTTT. Translation: CASSARIANEKLFF.